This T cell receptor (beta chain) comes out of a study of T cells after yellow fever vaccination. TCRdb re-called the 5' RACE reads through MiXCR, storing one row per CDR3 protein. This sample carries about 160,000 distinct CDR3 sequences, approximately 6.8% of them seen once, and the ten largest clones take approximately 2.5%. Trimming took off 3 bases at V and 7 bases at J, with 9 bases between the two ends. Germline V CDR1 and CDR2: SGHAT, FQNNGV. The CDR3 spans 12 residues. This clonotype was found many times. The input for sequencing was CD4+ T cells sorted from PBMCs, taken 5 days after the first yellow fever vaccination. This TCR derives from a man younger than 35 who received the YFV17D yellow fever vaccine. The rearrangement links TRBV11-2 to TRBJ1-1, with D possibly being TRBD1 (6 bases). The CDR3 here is CASSFQGSEAFF. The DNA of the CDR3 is TGTGCCAGCAGCTTTCAGGGGAGTGAAGCTTTCTTT.